This T cell receptor (beta chain) was found in a study of T-cell reconstitution after alpha-beta-depleted transplantation in children. The library targeted TCRbeta and was prepared with unique molecular identifiers. A single record per CDR3 protein comes from TCRdb applying MiXCR to the PCR reads. The sample lists 450,000 to 700,000 distinct CDR3 sequences; roughly 27% were seen once. With 3 bases clipped from V and 4 bases from J, the junction kept 10 bases outside the gene matches. Per germline, CDR1 SGHVS and CDR2 FQNEAQ. There are 16 residues in the CDR3. The sample was PBMCs, taken before TCRalphabeta/CD19-depleted stem cell transplant. The genes are TRBV7-8 and TRBJ2-7; TRBD1 matches 9 bases. The TCR sequence derives from a boy in the first two years of life with Wiskott-Aldrich syndrome, due to receive a stem cell transplant. In DNA form, the CDR3 reads TGTGCCAGCAGCTTTTTAACCGGGACAGGGCTTTACGAGCAGTACTTC. Amino acids: CASSFLTGTGLYEQYF.